The next 2 T cell receptor beta chains were all read from a single sample in a study of blood T cells in healthy people across ages. A second about 7 to 12 cycle PCR used barcoded and J-beta primers. MiXCR, applied by TCRdb to the 5' RACE reads, yields one record per CDR3 protein. Altogether around 870,000 distinct CDR3 sequences are present, under 30% being singletons, with the ten largest covering 15% to 20%. Sequencing input: blood. These receptors originate from a woman over 75 in good health.

The V gene is TRBV5-1, the J gene TRBJ2-2; 8 positions match TRBD2. This CDR3 contains 16 residues. CDR1 and CDR2 (germline): SGHRS, YFSETQ. V trimming: 4 bases; J trimming: 0 bases; junction bases outside the gene matches: 5. The CDR3 loop reads CASSAYGGANTGELFF. Here the CDR3 DNA reads TGCGCCAGCAGCGCCTACGGGGGGGCGAACACCGGGGAGCTGTTTTTT.

In its sample, this clonotype was seen many times. The chain employs TRBV5-1 and TRBJ2-3, with TRBD1 matching over 8 bases. V lost 4 bases, J lost 14 bases, and 12 bases stayed unmatched. The germline V gene encodes CDR1 SGHRS and CDR2 YFSETQ. CDR3 length: 13 amino acids. The CDR3 here is CASSPTTGEVGYF. The CDR3 DNA is TGCGCCAGCAGCCCCACGACAGGGGAAGTTGGGTATTTT.